The 21 T cell receptor beta chains listed next were all sequenced from one sample in a study of neurological immune-mediated disorders. TCRdb reprocessed the 5' RACE reads with MiXCR, giving one entry per CDR3 protein. In the table there are 55,000 to 65,000 distinct CDR3 sequences, around 3.6% of which are singletons. Sequences were obtained from PBMCs. All receptors come from a woman aged 25 to 39 with multiple sclerosis.

There are many counts of this clonotype. The gene calls are TRBV11-2 and TRBJ2-7; D gene unclear. The CDR3 runs to 14 residues. CDR1 and CDR2 (germline): SGHAT, FQNNGV. Trimming removed 0 bases from V and 5 bases from J, with 11 bases in between. The CDR3 reads CASSLDQASHEQYF. The CDR3 DNA is TGTGCCAGCAGCTTAGATCAGGCCAGCCACGAGCAGTACTTC.

This chain links TRBV25-1 with TRBJ2-3, with D unclear. V lost 9 bases to trimming and J lost 4 bases, with 11 bases between them. The germline gives CDR1 MGHDK, CDR2 SYGVNS. CDR3 length: 12 residues. The CDR3: CASREIPDTQYF. The CDR3 DNA follows: TGTGCCAGTAGGGAAATTCCAGATACGCAGTATTTT.

Details on this clonotype: This may stem from a read error, because a much larger clone lies one nucleotide away. This chain links TRBV7-2 with TRBJ1-1; D is uncertain. Germline V gives CDR1 SGHTA, CDR2 FQGNSA. Trimming removed 3 bases from V and 5 bases from J, with 13 bases in between. There are 14 residues in the CDR3. The CDR3 DNA is TGTGCCAGCAGCTTGGGAAAGGGTTTAACTGAAGCTTTCTTT. The encoded protein is CASSLGKGLTEAFF.

Many counts were recorded for this clonotype. The chain carries TRBV20-1 and TRBJ2-5; D may correspond to TRBD1 or TRBD2 (5 bases each). Germline CDR1 DFQATT, CDR2 SNEGSKA (reference sequence). The V and J ends lost 6 bases and 1 base respectively, with 9 bases between them. The CDR3 consists of 12 residues. CDR3 nucleotides: TGCAGTGCGACGGGGCCCCAAGAGACCCAGTACTTC. As protein: CSATGPQETQYF.

Many counts were recorded for this clonotype. The rearrangement links TRBV11-2 to TRBJ1-2, with D hard to call. The ends were cut back, 3 bases at V and 7 bases at J, with 9 bases in the middle. Germline CDR1 SGHAT, CDR2 FQNNGV. CDR3 length: 12 amino acids. As DNA, the CDR3 is TGTGCCAGCAGCTTTGCAGGCGGTGGCTACACCTTC. Amino acid sequence: CASSFAGGGYTF.

This clonotype was detected ten times or more. The V gene is TRBV3-1, the J gene TRBJ1-5; D gene ambiguous. V lost 1 base, J lost 4 bases, and 11 bases lay in between. CDR3 length: 15 amino acids. The germline V gene has CDR1 LGHDT and CDR2 YNNKEL (reference sequence). CDR3 coding DNA: TGTGCCAGCAGCCAAGCGGGCCGAACTAATCAGCCCCAGCATTTT. Its protein product is CASSQAGRTNQPQHF.

This clonotype appeared many times. The chain joins TRBV5-1 to TRBJ2-7; 9 bases line up with TRBD2. Germline V lookup: CDR1 SGHRS, CDR2 YFSETQ. This CDR3 is 14 amino acids long. V trimming: 1 base; J trimming: 7 bases; junction bases outside the gene matches: 6. In DNA, the CDR3 is TGCGCCAGCAGCTTGCTAGCGGGGACCCTTGAGCAGTACTTC. It encodes CASSLLAGTLEQYF.

This clonotype appeared many times. In nucleotides, the CDR3 is TGCGCCAGCAGCTTGGGGACGAGGAGCTTGAACACTGAAGCTTTCTTT. This gives the protein CASSLGTRSLNTEAFF. V is TRBV5-1 and J is TRBJ1-1; D is undetermined. This CDR3 has 16 residues. V was cut by 0 bases and J by 0 bases, with 12 bases left in between. Germline values: CDR1 SGHRS, CDR2 YFSETQ.

This clonotype was seen a handful of times. V is TRBV20-1 and J is TRBJ1-1; D gene unclear. With 1 base removed from V and 1 base from J, the gap between germline ends came to 1 base. Looked up from germline, CDR1 is DFQATT and CDR2 is SNEGSKA (reference sequence). The CDR3 runs to 11 residues. The CDR3 DNA follows: TGCAGTGCTAGAGGGAACACTGAAGCTTTCTTT. Amino acid sequence: CSARGNTEAFF.

This clonotype has a count of ten or more. The rearrangement links TRBV15 to TRBJ1-1; D unresolved. The length of the CDR3 is 13 residues. Germline V CDR1 and CDR2: LNHNV, YYDKDF (reference sequence). V shed 8 bases and J shed 0 bases, with 10 bases lying between them. The CDR3 here is CATGRAMNTEAFF. CDR3 nucleotides: TGTGCCACCGGGAGGGCCATGAACACTGAAGCTTTCTTT. The whole variable domain, filled in from reference TRBV15 and TRBJ1-1, reads DAMVIQNPRYQVTQFGKPVTLSCSQTLNHNVMYWYQQKSSQAPKLLFHYYDKDFNNEADTPDNFQSRRPNTSFCFLDIRSPGLGDTAMYLCATGRAMNTEAFFGQGTRLTVV.

This clonotype has at least ten counts. The chain couples TRBV25-1 to TRBJ1-5; the D is unclear. This CDR3 is 12 amino acids long. V was cut by 4 bases and J by 4 bases, with 5 bases left in between. Germline V gene lookup returns CDR1 MGHDK and CDR2 SYGVNS. The CDR3 DNA reads TGTGCCAGCAGTGTTGGGAATCAGCCCCAGCATTTT. This gives the protein CASSVGNQPQHF.

This clonotype was observed many times. This sequence joins TRBV5-6 and TRBJ2-5; D gene ambiguous. Germline lookup yields CDR1 SGHDT and CDR2 YYEEEE. V lost 1 base, J lost 5 bases, and 6 bases lay in between. The CDR3 loop spans 12 amino acids. The CDR3, as DNA: TGTGCCAGCAGCTTGAGTTGGGAGACCCAGTACTTC. It codes for CASSLSWETQYF.

This clonotype was detected ten times or more. This sequence joins TRBV5-1 and TRBJ2-7; a possible D gene is TRBD1 (6 bases). Germline V gene sequence: CDR1 SGHRS, CDR2 YFSETQ. This CDR3 is built from 11 residues. V was clipped by 7 bases and J by 3 bases, with 8 bases between them. The DNA of the CDR3 is TGCGCCAGCGCGGACAGCTACGAGCAGTACTTC. It encodes CASADSYEQYF. Complete variable domain (other parts from reference TRBV5-1 and TRBJ2-7): KAGVTQTPRYLIKTRGQQVTLSCSPISGHRSVSWYQQTPGQGLQFLFEYFSETQRNKGNFPGRFSGRQFSNSRSEMNVSTLELGDSALYLCASADSYEQYFGPGTRLTVT.

This clonotype appeared many times. The CDR3, as DNA: TGTGCCAGCAGCTTAGGGGGTAATAGACGACCCCTCCACTTT. Residues: CASSLGGNRRPLHF. The chain combines TRBV7-8 with TRBJ1-6; no clear D. The CDR3 runs to 14 residues. Trimming removed 1 base from V and 12 bases from J, with 13 bases in between. Per germline, CDR1 SGHVS and CDR2 FQNEAQ. Full variable domain (missing parts from reference TRBV7-8 and TRBJ1-6): GAGVSQSPRYKVAKRGQDVALRCDPISGHVSLFWYQQALGQGPEFLTYFQNEAQLDKSGLPSDRFFAERPEGSVSTLKIQRTQQEDSAVYLCASSLGGNRRPLHFGNGTRLTVT.

This clonotype was observed many times. This chain links TRBV5-1 with TRBJ2-3; 8 bases are a match to TRBD2. The trim removed 4 bases at V and 2 bases at J, leaving 6 bases unmatched. CDR1 SGHRS and CDR2 YFSETQ come from the germline V gene. The length of the CDR3 is 15 residues. The CDR3 DNA sequence: TGCGCCAGCAGCGCTTCTAGCGGGTCCACAGATACGCAGTATTTT. It specifies CASSASSGSTDTQYF.

This clonotype has ten or more counts. CDR3 region: CSARGLGDRGTEAFF. In DNA, the CDR3 is TGCAGTGCTAGAGGTCTGGGGGACAGGGGCACTGAAGCTTTCTTT. The chain links TRBV20-1 to TRBJ1-1; TRBD1 aligns across 10 bases. This CDR3 is built from 15 residues. Germline assignment: CDR1 DFQATT and CDR2 SNEGSKA (reference sequence). The junction had 6 bases not matched to a gene; V was cut back by 1 base and J by 4 bases.

In its sample, this clonotype was seen many times. This chain connects TRBV6-1 to TRBJ1-1; 7 nucleotides align to TRBD1. V dropped 7 bases and J dropped 7; count of bases not matched to a gene: 9. This CDR3 contains 13 residues. Germline V gene sequence: CDR1 MNHNS, CDR2 SASEGT. The CDR3 here is CASTDRDNIEAFF. CDR3 DNA: TGTGCCAGCACAGACAGGGATAATATTGAAGCTTTCTTT.

The sample holds many counts of this clonotype. The chain couples TRBV12-3 or TRBV12-4 to TRBJ2-5, with 7 bases matching TRBD2. After removal of 3 bases from V and 13 bases from J, the junction contained 8 bases not matched to a gene. This CDR3 has 12 amino acids. The CDR3 coding sequence is TGTGCCAGCAGTTTTTTTAGCGGGTTCCCGTACTTC. This codes for CASSFFSGFPYF.

Many counts were recorded for this clonotype. The genes are TRBV27 and TRBJ2-5, with 8 bases identical to TRBD2. Germline CDR1 and CDR2: MNHEY and SMNVEV (reference sequence). This CDR3 region has 15 residues. V was pared by 3 bases and J by 3 bases, with 6 bases of the junction left unmatched. The CDR3, as DNA: TGTGCCAGCAGTTTGGCGGGGACTAGAGAAGAGACCCAGTACTTC. Protein sequence: CASSLAGTREETQYF.

In its sample, this clonotype was seen many times. The chain recombines TRBV4-3 with TRBJ1-2, with D hard to call. Germline CDR1 LGHNA, CDR2 YSLEER. This CDR3 contains 16 residues. V gave up 0 bases and J gave up 5 bases, with 16 bases separating them. CDR3 amino acids: CASSQDRKGLLYGYTF. CDR3 in DNA: TGCGCCAGCAGCCAAGATCGGAAGGGCCTGTTGTATGGCTACACCTTC.

About this clonotype itself: This clone may be a read error of a much larger clone one base away. V gene TRBV29-1 combines with J gene TRBJ2-2; D is ambiguous. Germline lookup yields CDR1 SQVTM and CDR2 ANQGSEA. CDR3 size: 14 residues. The chain's CDR3 is CSVARIPNSGELFF. The CDR3 nucleotides are TGCAGCGTGGCTCGGATCCCGAACTCCGGGGAGCTGTTTTTT.